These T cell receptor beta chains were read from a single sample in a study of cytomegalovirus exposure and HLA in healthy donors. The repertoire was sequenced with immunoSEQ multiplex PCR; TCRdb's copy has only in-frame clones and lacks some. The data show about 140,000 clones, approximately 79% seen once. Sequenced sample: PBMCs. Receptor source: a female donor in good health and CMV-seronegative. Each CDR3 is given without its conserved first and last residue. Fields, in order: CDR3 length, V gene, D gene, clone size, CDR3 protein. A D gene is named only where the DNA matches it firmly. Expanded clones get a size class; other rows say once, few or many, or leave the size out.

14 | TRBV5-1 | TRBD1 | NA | ASSNLGQGYNSPLH
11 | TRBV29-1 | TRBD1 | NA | SVEGQGDYEQY
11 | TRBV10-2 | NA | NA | ASSAVEVTEAF
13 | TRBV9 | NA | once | ASSPRQSPNTEAF
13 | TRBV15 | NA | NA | ATSRESIYTDTQY
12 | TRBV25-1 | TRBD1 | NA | ASTSGGGYTEAF
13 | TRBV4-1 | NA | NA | ASSQPDTMNTEAF
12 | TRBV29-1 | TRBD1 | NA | SVRTGGSNQPQH
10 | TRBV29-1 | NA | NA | SVGSSGNEQF
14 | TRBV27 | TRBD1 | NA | ASSLGPQGSNQPQH
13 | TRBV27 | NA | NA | ASSLFTGAGETQY
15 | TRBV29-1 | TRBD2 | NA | SVEAAGTSGRAGELF
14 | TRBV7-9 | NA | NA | ASSLSRGTMGEIEF
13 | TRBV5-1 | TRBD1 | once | ASSLDAGGFYEQY
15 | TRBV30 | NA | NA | AWSVVRQLLSGNTIY
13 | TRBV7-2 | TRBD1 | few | ASSFTGASNQPQH
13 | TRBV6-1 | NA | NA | ASSEGRTLYNEQF